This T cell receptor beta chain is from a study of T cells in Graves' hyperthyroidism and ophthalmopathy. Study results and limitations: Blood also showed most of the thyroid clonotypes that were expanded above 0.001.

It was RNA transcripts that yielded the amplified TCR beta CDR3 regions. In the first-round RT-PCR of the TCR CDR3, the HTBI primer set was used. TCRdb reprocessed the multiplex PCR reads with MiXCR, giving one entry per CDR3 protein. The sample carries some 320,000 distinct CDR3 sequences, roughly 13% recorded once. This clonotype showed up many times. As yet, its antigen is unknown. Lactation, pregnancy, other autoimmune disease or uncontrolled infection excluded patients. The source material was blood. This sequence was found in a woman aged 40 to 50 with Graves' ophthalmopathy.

CDR3 sequence reads: CSVGQPYTGELFF. The CDR3 nucleotides read TGCAGCGTTGGTCAGCCGTACACCGGGGAGCTGTTTTTT. The V and J genes are TRBV29-1 and TRBJ2-2, with no clear D. The CDR3 contains 13 residues. Germline CDR1 is SQVTM and CDR2 is ANQGSEA. With 4 bases removed from V and 3 bases from J, the gap between germline ends came to 9 bases.